These 14 T cell receptor beta chains were all obtained from the same sample, sequenced in a study of T cell responses to AZD1222 COVID-19 vaccine. TCRdb's table, derived via immunoSEQ multiplex PCR, lists solely in-frame clones and lacks some. The data show approximately 190,000 clones, 90% to 95% seen once. The sequenced sample was peripheral blood, obtained on day 0 of AZD1222 vaccination. The receptors here all came from an adult in good health.

The rearrangement joins TRBV15 to TRBJ1-2, with 7 bases identical to TRBD1. This CDR3 has 16 residues. V dropped 3 bases and J dropped 8; count of bases not matched to a gene: 15. Germline V gene sequence: CDR1 LNHNV, CDR2 YYDKDF (reference sequence). The CDR3 region is CATSRDLWTGRRGYTF. DNA for the CDR3: TGTGCCACCAGCAGGGACCTTTGGACAGGCCGAAGAGGCTACACCTTC.

The rearrangement links TRBV9 to TRBJ2-7; D is uncertain. The V gene's germline CDR1 is SGDLS and CDR2 YYNGEE. With 0 bases removed from V and 3 bases from J, the gap between germline ends came to 13 bases. CDR3 length: 15 residues. In DNA form, the CDR3 reads TGTGCCAGCAGCGTAGGAGCCCGCTCTAGCTACGAGCAGTACTTC. This translates into CASSVGARSSYEQYF.

The chain has TRBV7-2 and TRBJ2-7; D remains ambiguous. Germline loops: CDR1 SGHTA, CDR2 FQGNSA. Trimming stripped 5 bases from V and 3 bases from J, with 8 bases between. This CDR3 is built from 12 residues. DNA for the CDR3: TGTGCCAGCAGCCCAGCTGGCTACGAGCAGTACTTC. Translation gives CASSPAGYEQYF.

The V gene is TRBV7-4, the J gene TRBJ1-3, with D maybe TRBD1 (6 bases). The V gene lost 5 bases and the J gene lost 5 bases, with 13 bases spanning the gap. The CDR3 runs to 14 residues. CDR1 and CDR2 (germline): SGHVT, SQSDAQ. DNA for the CDR3: TGTGCCAGCAGCGGGGGCCCTGGAAGAAACACCATATATTTT. This sequence encodes CASSGGPGRNTIYF.

V is TRBV7-2 and J is TRBJ2-7, with 14 bases identical to TRBD2. V was pared by 1 base and J by 4 bases, with 9 bases of the junction left unmatched. The V gene's germline CDR1 is SGHTA and CDR2 FQGNSA. The CDR3 runs 18 residues. The CDR3: CASSLVTSGRAQGYEQYF. CDR3 nucleotides: TGTGCCAGCAGCTTAGTGACTAGCGGGAGGGCCCAGGGATACGAGCAGTACTTC.

This clone was seen more than once but under ten times. This CDR3 is CASTLADQPYNEQFF. Here the CDR3 DNA reads TGTGCCAGCACCCTGGCGGACCAACCCTACAATGAGCAGTTCTTC. The chain combines TRBV6-5 with TRBJ2-1; D is undetermined. Germline assignment: CDR1 MNHEY and CDR2 SVGAGI. The V and J ends lost 7 bases and 2 bases respectively, with 15 bases between them. The CDR3 extends over 15 amino acids.

In this sample, this clone turned up once. The chain has TRBV27 and TRBJ1-6; maybe TRBD1 (6 bases). CDR1 is MNHEY and CDR2 is SMNVEV in the germline V gene (reference sequence). V was pared by 2 bases and J by 10 bases, with 15 bases between. The CDR3 has 15 residues. CDR3: CASSLGQGKGSPLHF. CDR3 sequence (DNA): TGTGCCAGCAGTTTAGGGCAGGGGAAAGGATCACCCCTCCACTTT.

V and J are TRBV27 and TRBJ2-3, with a possible D match to TRBD1 (5 bases). The CDR3 is made up of 15 amino acids. Trimming removed 3 bases at V and 1 base at J, with 11 bases between. CDR1 and CDR2 (germline): MNHEY, SMNVEV (reference sequence). This CDR3 is CASSLAGLGTDTQYF. The CDR3 region has the DNA TGTGCCAGCAGTTTGGCAGGGCTGGGCACAGATACGCAGTATTTT.

The chain joins TRBV19 to TRBJ1-5; TRBD1 aligns across 8 bases. V shed 3 bases and J 3 bases; nucleotides not matched to a gene: 7. Germline CDR1 reads LNHDA; CDR2 reads SQIVND (reference sequence). This CDR3 is 16 amino acids long. The CDR3 coding sequence is TGTGCCAGTAGTATCCTAGGACAGGGAGTCAATCAGCCCCAGCATTTT. Translation gives CASSILGQGVNQPQHF.

This clone was counted only a few times. The genes are TRBV30 and TRBJ1-6, with D hard to call. The ends were cut back, 4 bases at V and 5 bases at J, with 12 bases in the middle. The length of the CDR3 is 14 residues. CDR1 GTSNPN and CDR2 SVGIG come from the germline V gene (reference sequence). CDR3 bases: TGTGCCTGGATTTCGGCGGTCCATAATTCACCCCTCCACTTT. Protein sequence: CAWISAVHNSPLHF.

Written as DNA, the CDR3 is TGTGCCAGCAGTGAATTGGCGTTCGGCTCTGGAAACACCATATATTTT. This sequence encodes CASSELAFGSGNTIYF. This chain connects TRBV6-1 to TRBJ1-3, with D hard to call. The V gene's germline CDR1 is MNHNS and CDR2 SASEGT. This CDR3 is built from 16 residues. V gave up 2 bases and J gave up 0 bases, with 11 bases separating them.

The chain has TRBV30 and TRBJ2-5, with unresolved D. In germline, CDR1 is GTSNPN, CDR2 SVGIG (reference sequence). V lost 8 bases and J lost 1, with 20 bases in between. This CDR3 has 15 residues. The CDR3 region has the DNA TGTGCCCGTTCTGGGATGCGGTTGTTCCAAGAGACCCAGTACTTC. Translation: CARSGMRLFQETQYF.

CDR3 DNA sequence: TGTGCCAGCAGCTTGTCCAATGAGCAGTTCTTC. This sequence encodes CASSLSNEQFF. The chain recombines TRBV5-8 with TRBJ2-1; D call uncertain. V was pared by 1 base and J by 6 bases, with 2 bases between. This CDR3 contains 11 residues. Germline values: CDR1 SGHTS, CDR2 YDEGEE.

V gene TRBV6-2 or TRBV6-3 combines with J gene TRBJ2-3; 9 bases fit TRBD1. The CDR3 spans 16 residues. CDR1 is MNHEY and CDR2 is SVGEGT in the germline V gene. V was pared by 6 bases and J by 6 bases, with 13 bases of the junction left unmatched. The CDR3 DNA is TGTGCCAGCAGCCGACCCGGGACAGGGTCAATGGATACGCAGTATTTT. Translated: CASSRPGTGSMDTQYF.